The T cell receptor (beta chain) described here comes from a study of blood T cell repertoires in COVID-19 (dated by TCRdb to 2018 to 2020). Describing the broader study: Samples from collaborators originated in the United States, Italy and Spain and spanned both the acute and convalescent phases of COVID-19. The material from the prospective study consisted of cDNA or gDNA derived from T cells, B-cell-depleted T cells, or PBMCs. Subjects who had been exposed to COVID-19, were actively infected with it, or had recovered from it provided the deeply sampled blood TCRbeta repertoires that made up the dataset. The repertoires were released in a freely available public database meant as a resource for research on the immune response to SARS-CoV-2. Samples were obtained from the ongoing ImmuneRACE study (first 160 participants) and from 1,254 subjects provided by 6 global collaborators. Sample metadata almost always included a de-identified subject ID, COVID-19 status, age in years and sex. Where available, HLA class I and class II types were taken from metadata supplied by the sample provider and were not determined by assay-based typing.

Looking up the germline V gene yields CDR1 SGHDT and CDR2 YYEEEE. Including cysteine and phenylalanine, the CDR3 has 16 amino acids. Here the CDR3 DNA is all that survives: 48 bases in frame from base 1. V gives up 4 bases and J gives up 0 bases, and the segment between their germline ends measures 14 bases. The immunoSEQ Assay, a bias-controlled multiplex PCR, was used to amplify TCRbeta CDR3 regions from genomic DNA. Turning to the authors' computational methods: The number of nucleated cells in each sample was estimated from the amplification of reference gene primers within the assay. To quantify the absolute abundance of each unique TCRbeta CDR3 rearrangement, sequence reads were collapsed and filtered. Productive Simpson clonality was computed per sample as the square root of Simpson's diversity index over productive rearrangements. The clones in this table, taken by TCRdb from immuneACCESS, are in-frame only. Not every clone is retained; where verified, under half of the shortfall comes from an unresolved V gene, and the cause of the rest is unknown. From that table come the V and J calls and clone size; the DNA was used to work out D and trimming. For this sample the table gives 80,000 or so clones, of which around 83% were detected only once. The ten largest clones take up around 9.9% of the sample.

The paper's findings and limits, for the study overall: How much clinical and demographic metadata was included differed by source and by participant, and the metadata was provided uncurated.

In Seattle, one collaborating source enrolled patients while the infection was active and tracked those patients longitudinally over the course of disease. The collaborating institutions used their own protocols to collect whole blood in K2EDTA tubes. Collaborator samples were shipped for TCRbeta analysis as frozen whole blood, isolated PBMCs, or DNA extracted from either sample type. With respect to this clone: Its recognized antigen is unknown. No much larger clonotype is one base removed from it; base qualities were not supplied.

This clonotype was sampled from a man aged 55 to 69 with COVID-19, enrolled during active disease. The chain joins TRBV5-6 to TRBJ1-5; TRBD1 is a possible D gene, resting on 6 matching bases. Sequenced: peripheral blood. This receptor has the CDR3 CASSRRTDYSNQPQHF. The DNA sequence is TGTGCCAGCAGCCGTCGGACAGATTATAGCAATCAGCCCCAGCATTTT.